The source of this T cell receptor beta chain is a study of T cell repertoires in cytomegalovirus infection. Study in general: Indications came from public TCR beta signatures; they pointed to CMV infection and to a matching HLA type. Study-level points and caveats: The cumulative frequency of public TCR beta families identified carriers of CMV plus the relevant HLA. Within the response measured ex vivo, HLA-C-restricted CMV-specific TCR beta clonotypes were dominant.

The CDR3 extends over 14 amino acids. The V gene end was trimmed by 6 bases and the J gene end by 0 bases; junction bases not matched to a gene: 3. Per the germline V gene, CDR1 is LNHDA and CDR2 is SQIVND (reference sequence). TCRdb recomputed calls from the reads with MiXCR, one row per CDR3 protein. This sample carries approximately 500,000 distinct CDR3 sequences, about 30% of them seen once, and the ten largest clones take approximately 13%. This clonotype was seen a few times. Its antigen is not identified. Sequencing input: PBMCs. The sequence derives from a human donor in good health (CMV status not recorded). Some clones in this sample may be carry-over from other donors' samples. The rearrangement joins TRBV19 to TRBJ2-3; 7 nucleotides align to TRBD2. CDR3 sequence: CASRSGMSTDTQYF. The CDR3 DNA reads TGTGCCAGTAGGAGCGGGATGAGCACAGATACGCAGTATTTT.